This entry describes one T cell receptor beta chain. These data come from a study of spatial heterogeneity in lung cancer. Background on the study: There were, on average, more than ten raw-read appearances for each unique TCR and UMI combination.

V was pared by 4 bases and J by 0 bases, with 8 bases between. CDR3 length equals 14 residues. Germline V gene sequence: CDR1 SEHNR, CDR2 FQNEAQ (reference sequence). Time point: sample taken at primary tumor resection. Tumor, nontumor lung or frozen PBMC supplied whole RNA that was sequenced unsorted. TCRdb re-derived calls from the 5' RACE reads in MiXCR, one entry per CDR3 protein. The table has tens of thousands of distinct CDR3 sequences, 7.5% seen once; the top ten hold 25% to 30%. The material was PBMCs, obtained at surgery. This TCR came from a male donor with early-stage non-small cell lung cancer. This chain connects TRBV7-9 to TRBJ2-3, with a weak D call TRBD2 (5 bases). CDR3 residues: CASSYGISTDTQYF. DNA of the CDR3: TGTGCCAGCAGCTACGGGATAAGCACAGATACGCAGTATTTT.